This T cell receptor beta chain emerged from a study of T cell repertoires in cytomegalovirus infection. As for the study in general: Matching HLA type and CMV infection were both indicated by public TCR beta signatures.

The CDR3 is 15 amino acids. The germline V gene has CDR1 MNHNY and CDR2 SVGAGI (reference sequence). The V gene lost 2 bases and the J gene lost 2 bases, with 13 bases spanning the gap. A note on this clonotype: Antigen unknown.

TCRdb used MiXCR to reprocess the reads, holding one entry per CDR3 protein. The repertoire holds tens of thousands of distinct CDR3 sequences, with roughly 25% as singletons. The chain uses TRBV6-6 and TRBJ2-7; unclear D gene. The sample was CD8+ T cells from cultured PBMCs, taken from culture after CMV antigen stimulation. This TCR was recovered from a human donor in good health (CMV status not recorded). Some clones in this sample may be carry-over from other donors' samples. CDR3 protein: CASSYPPSSAYEQYF. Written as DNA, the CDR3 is TGTGCCAGCAGTTACCCCCCAAGCAGTGCCTACGAGCAGTACTTC.